The T cell receptor (beta chain) described here comes from a study of monozygotic twins with inflammatory bowel disease. The CDR3 sequence is 12 residues long. The germline V gene has CDR1 KGHSH and CDR2 LQKENI. Of note for this clonotype: Its antigen is currently unknown.

Broader study findings: Telling apart the different T cell subtypes was not possible.

cDNA encoding TCRalpha and TCRbeta underwent two nested PCRs of approximately 17 and 9 cycles, each of which was followed by bead purification. TCRdb reprocessed the 5' RACE reads; each CDR3 protein has one entry and no DNA is given. This listing includes about 200,000 distinct CDR3 sequences. This chain links TRBV18 with TRBJ2-5; TCRdb indicates TRBD2, and absent DNA this call remains unverified. The source is a human donor with ulcerative colitis or Crohn's disease, or a healthy co-twin of an affected twin (not recorded which). Sequencing used blood. CDR3 amino acids: CASSPGEETQYF.